Below are 18 T cell receptor beta chains sequenced from a single sample in a study of blood T cell repertoires in COVID-19. TCRdb's copy holds only in-frame clones and misses some; the assay was immunoSEQ multiplex PCR. The sample consists of around 130,000 clones, around 83% of them appearing once. Sequencing was done on a sample of PBMCs or T cells enriched from blood (not recorded which). The receptors were gathered from a man aged 25 to 40 who had recovered from COVID-19.

J is TRBJ2-2 and V is TRBV11-3; 7 bases are shared with TRBD2. Germline V CDR1 and CDR2: SGHNT, YENEEA. The CDR3 runs 14 residues. V shed 8 bases and J 1 base; nucleotides not matched to a gene: 4. CDR3 loop: CASEGGKNTGELFF. The CDR3 nucleotides read TGTGCCAGCGAGGGAGGGAAGAACACCGGGGAGCTGTTTTTT. The full variable domain, in which reference TRBV11-3 and TRBJ2-2 provide the parts outside the CDR3, is EAGVVQSPRYKIIEKKQPVAFWCNPISGHNTLYWYLQNLGQGPELLIRYENEEAVDDSQLPKDRFSAERLKGVDSTLKIQPAELGDSAVYLCASEGGKNTGELFFGEGSRLTVL.

The V call is TRBV14, the J call TRBJ2-5, with D unclear. This CDR3 has 14 amino acids. Germline-derived CDR1 and CDR2 are SGHDN and FVKESK. Trimming shortened V by 4 bases and J by 4 bases, and 13 bases separated the two germline ends. As DNA, the CDR3 is TGTGCCAGCAGCCCGAGCCCTGCCTCAGAGACCCAGTACTTC. The encoded protein is CASSPSPASETQYF. Full variable domain (rest looked up from reference TRBV14 and TRBJ2-5): EAGVTQFPSHSVIEKGQTVTLRCDPISGHDNLYWYRRVMGKEIKFLLHFVKESKQDESGMPNNRFLAERTGGTYSTLKVQPAELEDSGVYFCASSPSPASETQYFGPGTRLLVL.

The genes are TRBV6-1 and TRBJ1-1; D unresolved. CDR3 length equals 13 residues. Germline CDR1 and CDR2: MNHNS and SASEGT. Trimming pared 2 bases from V and 1 base from J, leaving 5 bases between. DNA for the CDR3: TGTGCCAGCAGTGAAAGACAGAACACTGAAGCTTTCTTT. It yields the protein CASSERQNTEAFF.

The chain couples TRBV12-3 or TRBV12-4 to TRBJ2-7; the D is unclear. There are 13 residues in the CDR3. Trimming shortened V by 3 bases and J by 5 bases, and 11 bases separated the two germline ends. DNA for the CDR3: TGTGCCAGCAGTTTCTCAGGTACTGACGAGCAGTACTTC. Amino acids: CASSFSGTDEQYF.

The chain links TRBV4-1 to TRBJ1-5; D unclear. The CDR3 runs to 15 residues. Germline V gene data show CDR1 as MGHRA and CDR2 as YSYEKL. Trimming cost V 0 bases and J 1 base, with 7 bases left between them. Here the CDR3 DNA reads TGCGCCAGCAGCCAAGAAAGCCGGAGCAATCAGCCCCAGCATTTT. It yields the protein CASSQESRSNQPQHF.

This sequence joins TRBV19 and TRBJ1-4; D perhaps matches TRBD1 (6 bases). Trimming left V 1 base short and J 0 bases short, with 12 bases between. This CDR3 comprises 17 residues. Germline V gives CDR1 LNHDA, CDR2 SQIVND (reference sequence). CDR3 sequence: CASSIGWGPTTNEKLFF. The CDR3 bases are TGTGCCAGTAGTATAGGGTGGGGGCCTACAACTAATGAAAAACTGTTTTTT.

This chain links TRBV2 with TRBJ1-1; weak D call: TRBD1 (6 bases). CDR3 length equals 16 residues. Germline V CDR1 and CDR2: SNHLY, FYNNEI. V gave up 2 bases and J gave up 0 bases, with 13 bases separating them. The CDR3 region is CASSERGGPMNTEAFF. CDR3 DNA sequence: TGTGCCAGCAGTGAAAGGGGGGGGCCCATGAACACTGAAGCTTTCTTT.

V is TRBV7-9 and J is TRBJ2-7; TRBD2 might be the D (5 bases). CDR1 and CDR2 (germline): SEHNR, FQNEAQ (reference sequence). The CDR3 runs to 16 residues. V lost 0 bases and J 0 bases, leaving 12 bases between the germline ends. The CDR3 sequence: CASSLAAGVSSYEQYF. CDR3 in DNA: TGTGCCAGCAGCTTAGCGGCGGGCGTTTCCTCCTACGAGCAGTACTTC.

V and J are TRBV4-1 and TRBJ2-6, with TRBD2 matching 8 bases. This CDR3 has 19 amino acids. The V segment lost 5 bases and the J segment 1 base; nucleotides outside the gene matches: 13. CDR1 and CDR2 from the germline V gene are MGHRA and YSYEKL. This chain's CDR3 is CASSNARPAGVSGANVLTF. In DNA, the CDR3 is TGCGCCAGCAGCAACGCGCGGCCAGCGGGAGTTTCTGGGGCCAACGTCCTGACTTTC.

This chain joins TRBV12-5 and TRBJ1-5; D gene unclear. This CDR3 has 18 amino acids. Between the trimmed V and J ends, which lost 1 base and 0 bases, there was a span of 16 bases. Germline CDR1 reads LGHNT; CDR2 reads FRNRAP. CDR3: CASGLDRSGRYSNQPQHF. The CDR3 DNA reads as TGTGCTAGTGGTTTGGACCGGTCAGGCCGATATAGCAATCAGCCCCAGCATTTT. Using reference TRBV12-5 and TRBJ1-5 for the parts outside the CDR3, the full variable domain is DARVTQTPRHKVTEMGQEVTMRCQPILGHNTVFWYRQTMMQGLELLAYFRNRAPLDDSGMPKDRFSAEMPDATLATLKIQPSEPRDSAVYFCASGLDRSGRYSNQPQHFGDGTRLSIL.

The chain recombines TRBV7-9 with TRBJ1-6, with D possibly being TRBD1 (5 bases). This CDR3 region has 16 residues. With 0 bases removed from V and 10 bases from J, the gap between germline ends came to 16 bases. The germline V gene encodes CDR1 SEHNR and CDR2 FQNEAQ (reference sequence). In nucleotides, the CDR3 is TGTGCCAGCAGCTTAGCGGGGCCAAGGAAAGAGTCACCCCTCCACTTT. Amino acids: CASSLAGPRKESPLHF.

The genes are TRBV10-3 and TRBJ2-1, with 9 bases that match TRBD2. V gave up 0 bases and J gave up 7 bases; unmatched junction bases: 13. Germline CDR1 is ENHRY and CDR2 is SYGVKD. This CDR3 has 18 amino acids. CDR3 sequence reads: CAISESGVGVAGDNEQFF. CDR3 sequence (DNA): TGTGCCATCAGTGAGTCTGGGGTAGGGGTAGCGGGAGATAATGAGCAGTTCTTC.

This clone appeared a few times. The J gene is TRBJ2-7, the V gene TRBV24-1; D gene unclear. CDR1 and CDR2 from the germline V gene are KGHDR and SFDVKD. V lost 4 bases to trimming and J lost 3 bases, with 9 bases between them. The CDR3 consists of 13 residues. The CDR3 loop reads CATSESRNYEQYV. In nucleotides, the CDR3 is TGTGCCACCAGTGAGTCGAGGAACTACGAGCAGTACGTC.

V is TRBV30 and J is TRBJ2-5; a possible D gene is TRBD1 (6 bases). The CDR3 has 15 residues. Germline values: CDR1 GTSNPN, CDR2 SVGIG (reference sequence). V shed 4 bases and J shed 4 bases, with 19 bases lying between them. CDR3 region: CAWKKPGAGVETQYF. DNA for the CDR3: TGTGCCTGGAAAAAACCAGGGGCCGGGGTAGAGACCCAGTACTTC.

The chain is built from TRBV6-1 and TRBJ1-3; D is unclear. Germline CDR1 and CDR2: MNHNS and SASEGT. This CDR3 comprises 16 residues. The ends were cut back, 2 bases at V and 0 bases at J, with 11 bases in the middle. CDR3 DNA: TGTGCCAGCAGTGAATCCGGGAGCAACTCTGGAAACACCATATATTTT. This translates into CASSESGSNSGNTIYF.

The V and J genes are TRBV19 and TRBJ1-2, with D possibly being TRBD1 (5 bases). The germline V gene encodes CDR1 LNHDA and CDR2 SQIVND (reference sequence). The length of the CDR3 is 14 residues. Trimming left V 7 bases short and J 8 bases short, with 20 bases between. In DNA form, the CDR3 reads TGTGCCAGTACGGGGGGAGGAGGCCGTTGGGGCTACACCTTC. It is translated as CASTGGGGRWGYTF.

The rearrangement links TRBV7-2 to TRBJ2-4; TRBD1 matches 10 bases. The ends lost 4 bases at V and 8 bases at J; junction bases unmatched: 5. CDR1 is SGHTA and CDR2 is FQGNSA in the germline V gene. This CDR3 is built from 14 residues. Here the CDR3 DNA reads TGTGCCAGCAGCTCCGGGACAGGGGTTTACATTCAGTACTTC. Translated: CASSSGTGVYIQYF.

V usage is TRBV5-6 and J usage is TRBJ2-7; 9 positions agree with TRBD1. Unmatched junction bases numbered 5, after V lost 4 bases and J lost 0 bases. Germline lookup yields CDR1 SGHDT and CDR2 YYEEEE. CDR3 length equals 15 residues. CDR3 DNA: TGTGCCAGCAGCGAGACAGGGGGGCGCTCCTACGAGCAGTACGTC. Its translation is CASSETGGRSYEQYV.